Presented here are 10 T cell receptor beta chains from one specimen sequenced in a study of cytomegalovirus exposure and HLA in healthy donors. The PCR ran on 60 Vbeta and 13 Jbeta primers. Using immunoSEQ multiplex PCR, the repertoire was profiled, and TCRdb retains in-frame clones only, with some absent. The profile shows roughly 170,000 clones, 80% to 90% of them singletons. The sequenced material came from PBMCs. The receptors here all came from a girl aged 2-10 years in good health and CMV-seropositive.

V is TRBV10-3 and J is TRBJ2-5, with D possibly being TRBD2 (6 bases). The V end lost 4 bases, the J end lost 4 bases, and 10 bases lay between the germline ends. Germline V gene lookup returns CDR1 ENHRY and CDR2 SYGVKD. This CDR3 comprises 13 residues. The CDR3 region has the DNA TGTGCCATCAGTGCCCCCGGGGGAGAGACCCAGTACTTC. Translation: CAISAPGGETQYF.

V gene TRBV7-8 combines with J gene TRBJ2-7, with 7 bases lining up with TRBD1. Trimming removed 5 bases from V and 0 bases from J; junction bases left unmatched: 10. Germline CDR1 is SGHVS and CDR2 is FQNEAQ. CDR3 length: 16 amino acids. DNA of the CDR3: TGTGCCAGCAGCCCACAGGGGTTTACGACCTCCTACGAGCAGTACTTC. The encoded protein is CASSPQGFTTSYEQYF.

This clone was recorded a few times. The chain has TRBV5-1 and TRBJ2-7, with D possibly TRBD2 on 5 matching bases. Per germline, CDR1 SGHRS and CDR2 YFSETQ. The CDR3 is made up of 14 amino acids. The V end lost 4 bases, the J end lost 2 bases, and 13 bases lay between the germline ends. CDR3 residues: CASSPDSIPYEQYF. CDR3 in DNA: TGCGCCAGCAGCCCGGACTCCATTCCCTACGAGCAGTACTTC.

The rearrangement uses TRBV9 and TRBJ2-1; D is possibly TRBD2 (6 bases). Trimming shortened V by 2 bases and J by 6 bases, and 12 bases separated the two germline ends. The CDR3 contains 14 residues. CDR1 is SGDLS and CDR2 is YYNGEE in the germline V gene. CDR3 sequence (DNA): TGTGCCAGCAGCGTCGGGAGAGTGGGCAATGAGCAGTTCTTC. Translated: CASSVGRVGNEQFF.

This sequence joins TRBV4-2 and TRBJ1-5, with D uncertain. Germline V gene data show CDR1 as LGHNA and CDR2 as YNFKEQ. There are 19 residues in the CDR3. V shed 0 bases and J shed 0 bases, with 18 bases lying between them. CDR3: CASSQDGEVPAHSNQPQHF. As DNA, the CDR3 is TGTGCCAGCAGCCAAGATGGGGAGGTCCCCGCTCATAGCAATCAGCCCCAGCATTTT.

CDR3 region: CASSIGGAAADTQYF. For the CDR3, the DNA is TGTGCCAGTAGTATCGGCGGGGCGGCCGCAGATACGCAGTATTTT. The chain has TRBV19 and TRBJ2-3; tentative D call: TRBD2 (6 bases). In germline, CDR1 is LNHDA, CDR2 SQIVND (reference sequence). The length of the CDR3 is 15 residues. V lost 3 bases and J lost 4, with 14 bases in between.

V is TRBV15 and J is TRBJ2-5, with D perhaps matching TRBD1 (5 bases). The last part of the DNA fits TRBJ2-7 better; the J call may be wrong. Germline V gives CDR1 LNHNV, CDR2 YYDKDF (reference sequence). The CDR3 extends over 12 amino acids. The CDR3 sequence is CATSRGGDEQYF. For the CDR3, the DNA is TGTGCCACCAGCAGAGGGGGCGACGAGCAGTACTTC.

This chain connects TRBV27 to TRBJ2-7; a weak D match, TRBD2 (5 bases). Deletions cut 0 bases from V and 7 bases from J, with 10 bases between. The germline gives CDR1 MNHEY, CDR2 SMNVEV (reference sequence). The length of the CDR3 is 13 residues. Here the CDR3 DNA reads TGTGCCAGCAGTTTATCTATCCGGGGAGAGCAGTACTTC. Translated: CASSLSIRGEQYF.

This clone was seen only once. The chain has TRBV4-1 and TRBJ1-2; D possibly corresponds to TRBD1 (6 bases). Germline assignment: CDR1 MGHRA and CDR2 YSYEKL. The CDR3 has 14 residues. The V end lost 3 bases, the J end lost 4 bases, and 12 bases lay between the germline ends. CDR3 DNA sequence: TGCGCCAGCAGCCAGGACAGTGAGAGCTATGGCTACACCTTC. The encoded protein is CASSQDSESYGYTF.

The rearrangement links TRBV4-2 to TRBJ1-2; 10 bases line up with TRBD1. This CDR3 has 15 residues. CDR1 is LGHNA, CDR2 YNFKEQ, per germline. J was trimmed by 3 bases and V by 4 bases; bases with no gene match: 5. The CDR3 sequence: CASSPRTGGDYGYTF. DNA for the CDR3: TGTGCCAGCAGCCCAAGGACAGGGGGGGACTATGGCTACACCTTC.